The 24 T cell receptor beta chains below come from one sample, sequenced in a study of blood T cell repertoires in COVID-19. TCRdb keeps only in-frame clones here, not all; method: immunoSEQ multiplex PCR. The sample includes 65,000 to 90,000 clones, roughly 84% of them seen just once. Sequenced: peripheral blood. These receptors were obtained from an older man with active or convalescent COVID-19.

The chain combines TRBV18 with TRBJ1-2; no clear D gene. The CDR3 loop spans 13 amino acids. Trimming pared 3 bases from V and 6 bases from J, leaving 11 bases between. Germline lookup yields CDR1 KGHSH and CDR2 LQKENI. This CDR3 is CASSPVGSDGYTF. As DNA, the CDR3 is TGTGCCAGCTCACCCGTCGGGTCGGATGGCTACACCTTC.

The CDR3 DNA reads as TGTGCCAGCAGCTCGACTAGCGGGAGTTACGAGCAGTACTTC. Protein sequence: CASSSTSGSYEQYF. This chain links TRBV7-9 with TRBJ2-7; TRBD2 agrees at 12 bases. There are 14 residues in the CDR3. CDR1 is SEHNR, CDR2 FQNEAQ, per germline (reference sequence). The V gene end was trimmed by 4 bases and the J gene end by 4 bases; junction bases not matched to a gene: 2.

This clone came up a few times. The chain joins TRBV5-1 to TRBJ2-7; D call uncertain. V was cut by 2 bases and J by 2 bases, with 14 bases left in between. Germline values: CDR1 SGHRS, CDR2 YFSETQ. The CDR3 length is 15 residues. CDR3 sequence reads: CASSLTGSSPYEQYF. CDR3 coding DNA: TGCGCCAGCAGCTTAACCGGGTCCTCCCCCTACGAGCAGTACTTC.

The genes are TRBV10-3 and TRBJ1-1, with 9 bases fitting TRBD1. The CDR3 length is 14 residues. From germline, CDR1 is ENHRY and CDR2 SYGVKD. Losses at the gene ends were 10 bases for V and 1 base for J; bases not matched to a gene: 7. The CDR3 loop is CASSPGQGNTEAFF. DNA for the CDR3: TGTGCCAGCTCACCGGGACAGGGGAACACTGAAGCTTTCTTT.

V gene TRBV2 combines with J gene TRBJ2-1; 8 positions agree with TRBD1. Germline V gives CDR1 SNHLY, CDR2 FYNNEI. J lost 9 bases, V lost 6 bases, and 10 bases had no gene match. There are 14 residues in the CDR3. The CDR3 nucleotides are TGTGCCAGCAGAGGTCAGGGGGCCCGTGGTGAGCAGTTCTTC. This encodes CASRGQGARGEQFF.

The rearrangement links TRBV19 to TRBJ1-1; weak D call: TRBD1 (6 bases). The CDR3 totals 15 residues. Deletions cut 3 bases from V and 1 base from J, with 12 bases between. Germline-derived CDR1 and CDR2 are LNHDA and SQIVND (reference sequence). In DNA form, the CDR3 reads TGTGCCAGTAGTATGGGGGCAGGGAGGAACACTGAAGCTTTCTTT. Translated, it gives CASSMGAGRNTEAFF.

The count of this clone is one. This rearrangement joins TRBV27 to TRBJ2-3; 13 bases map to TRBD2. The germline V gene encodes CDR1 MNHEY and CDR2 SMNVEV (reference sequence). The J segment lost 3 bases and the V segment lost 4 bases, leaving 10 bases of the junction unmatched. The CDR3 runs 18 residues. For the CDR3, the DNA is TGTGCCAGCAGTTCCCTGGGACTAGCGGGACGACGGACAGATACGCAGTATTTT. Its translation: CASSSLGLAGRRTDTQYF.

This sequence joins TRBV7-2 and TRBJ2-1; tentative D call: TRBD2 (6 bases). V dropped 0 bases and J dropped 13 bases, with 22 bases sitting between them. CDR3 length: 16 amino acids. Germline values: CDR1 SGHTA, CDR2 FQGNSA. The CDR3 DNA follows: TGTGCCAGCAGCTTAGCGCTGGGTAGATTTAGGGACTCTCAGTTCTTC. This sequence encodes CASSLALGRFRDSQFF.

This chain links TRBV4-3 with TRBJ2-2; 11 bases are shared with TRBD1. The germline CDR1 and CDR2 sequences are LGHNA and YSLEER. The V segment lost 2 bases and the J segment 4 bases; nucleotides outside the gene matches: 6. The CDR3 runs to 17 residues. Written as DNA, the CDR3 is TGCGCCAGCAGCCAAAGGGGACAGGGGGTTTTCACCGGGGAGCTGTTTTTT. It is translated as CASSQRGQGVFTGELFF.

The chain employs TRBV2 and TRBJ1-3; the match to TRBD1 covers 7 bases. CDR1 and CDR2 from the germline V gene are SNHLY and FYNNEI. The junction had 8 bases not matched to a gene; V was cut back by 3 bases and J by 9 bases. This CDR3 is 14 amino acids long. CDR3 sequence reads: CASSEGDSRLTIYF. CDR3 coding DNA: TGTGCCAGCAGTGAGGGGGACAGCCGTCTCACCATATATTTT.

Comment on this clone: It is unclear where the CDR3 begins or ends on the DNA, so no DNA is shown, and the CDR3 is as TCRdb lists it. This chain links TRBV11-2 with TRBJ1-1; TRBD1, the table's D call, was not compared with the DNA. The CDR3 length equals 15 residues, ends included. The germline gives CDR1 SGHAT, CDR2 FQNNGV. The CDR3 sequence: CASSFGPGRGTEAFF.

The chain employs TRBV28 and TRBJ1-1, with a possible D match to TRBD1 (5 bases). Germline lookup yields CDR1 MDHEN and CDR2 SYDVKM. The V and J ends lost 2 bases and 8 bases respectively, with 12 bases between them. The CDR3 covers 13 residues. The CDR3 DNA sequence: TGTGCCAGCAGTTTACTAACAGGCCCCGAAGCTTTCTTT. This codes for CASSLLTGPEAFF. The full variable domain, rest sourced from reference TRBV28 and TRBJ1-1, is DVKVTQSSRYLVKRTGEKVFLECVQDMDHENMFWYRQDPGLGLRLIYFSYDVKMKEKGDIPEGYSVSREKKERFSLILESASTNQTSMYLCASSLLTGPEAFFGQGTRLTVV.

This clone has more than one count but fewer than ten. The chain is built from TRBV19 and TRBJ1-2, with 7 positions matching TRBD1. CDR1 and CDR2 from the germline V gene are LNHDA and SQIVND (reference sequence). V shed 3 bases, J shed 2 bases, and the junction held 3 bases outside the gene matches. CDR3 length equals 14 residues. For the CDR3, the DNA is TGTGCCAGTAGTATCGGGACAGAAAACTATGGCTACACCTTC. Protein: CASSIGTENYGYTF.

The chain couples TRBV2 to TRBJ2-1; 11 bases are a match to TRBD2. V dropped 10 bases and J dropped 0; count of bases not matched to a gene: 17. The CDR3 length is 19 residues. Germline CDR1 SNHLY, CDR2 FYNNEI. CDR3 sequence reads: CATSTPSGGSKSSYNEQFF. The CDR3, as DNA: TGTGCCACCAGCACACCTAGCGGGGGGTCAAAGAGCTCCTACAATGAGCAGTTCTTC.

V usage is TRBV6-2 or TRBV6-3 and J usage is TRBJ2-7, with D uncertain. Between the trimmed V and J ends, which lost 5 bases and 3 bases, there was a span of 8 bases. This CDR3 contains 12 residues. The V gene's germline CDR1 is MNHEY and CDR2 SVGEGT. The CDR3 is CASSQTGYEQYF. The CDR3 bases are TGTGCCAGCAGTCAAACGGGCTACGAGCAGTACTTC.

The chain employs TRBV5-1 and TRBJ2-3; possibly TRBD2 for D (6 bases). The CDR3 loop spans 16 amino acids. Germline CDR1 is SGHRS and CDR2 is YFSETQ. The V gene lost 0 bases and the J gene lost 0 bases, with 11 bases spanning the gap. The DNA for the CDR3 is TGCGCCAGCAGCTTGGCCTTGGCGGGGAGCACAGATACGCAGTATTTT. This translates into CASSLALAGSTDTQYF.

This sequence joins TRBV5-1 and TRBJ2-3; D remains ambiguous. The CDR3 runs 15 residues. Per germline, CDR1 SGHRS and CDR2 YFSETQ. V was clipped by 5 bases and J by 0 bases, with 13 bases between them. The CDR3 reads CASSTESYSTDTQYF. The CDR3 DNA reads as TGCGCCAGCAGTACAGAATCCTATAGCACAGATACGCAGTATTTT.

This clone has more than one count but fewer than ten. This chain joins TRBV2 and TRBJ2-7; TRBD1 agrees at 7 bases. This CDR3 comprises 14 residues. The V gene end was trimmed by 7 bases and the J gene end by 1 base; junction bases not matched to a gene: 7. Germline V gene sequence: CDR1 SNHLY, CDR2 FYNNEI. CDR3: CASKTGTASYEQYF. Written as DNA, the CDR3 is TGTGCCAGCAAAACCGGGACAGCATCCTACGAGCAGTACTTC.

This clone was counted a few times. This sequence joins TRBV21-1 and TRBJ2-7; the table's D call, TRBD1, was not checked against the DNA. TRBV21-1 is a known pseudogene. This CDR3 has 17 residues. CDR3: CASSKEKGRTGLGEQYF. The CDR3 DNA sequence: TGTGCCAGCAGCAAAGAGAAGGGGCGGACAGGGTTGGGCGAGCAGTACTTC.

In this sample, this clone turned up a few times. The chain employs TRBV6-6 and TRBJ1-2, with TRBD1 matching over 9 bases. Germline-derived CDR1 and CDR2 are MNHNY and SVGAGI (reference sequence). Trimming at V came to 0 bases and at J to 5 bases, leaving 1 base not matched to a gene. The CDR3 has 14 residues. This CDR3 is CASSYSTGGYGYTF. CDR3 in DNA: TGTGCCAGCAGTTACTCGACAGGGGGGTATGGCTACACCTTC.

The sample holds a few counts of this clone. This chain connects TRBV11-2 to TRBJ1-3; D not resolved. Germline values: CDR1 SGHAT, CDR2 FQNNGV. V was clipped by 1 base and J by 0 bases, with 7 bases between them. The CDR3 covers 15 residues. The CDR3 nucleotides read TGTGCCAGCAGCTTAGGGGCCCCCTCTGGAAACACCATATATTTT. It specifies CASSLGAPSGNTIYF.

In regard to this clone: Other DNA sequences in this specimen translate into the identical CDR3. The chain carries TRBV30 and TRBJ1-5; D perhaps matches TRBD1 (5 bases). Germline loops: CDR1 GTSNPN, CDR2 SVGIG (reference sequence). The CDR3 has 13 residues. Trimming shortened V by 0 bases and J by 4 bases, and 7 bases separated the two germline ends. Here the CDR3 DNA reads TGTGCCTGGAGTGTACGGGGGAATCAGCCCCAGCATTTT. Translating gives CAWSVRGNQPQHF.

The V gene is TRBV7-9, the J gene TRBJ2-5; D possibly corresponds to TRBD1 (5 bases). CDR1 SEHNR and CDR2 FQNEAQ come from the germline V gene (reference sequence). There are 15 residues in the CDR3. The V end lost 5 bases, the J end lost 2 bases, and 15 bases lay between the germline ends. DNA of the CDR3: TGTGCCAGCAGCCCTCGCAGGGTGGGTCAAGAGACCCAGTACTTC. It encodes CASSPRRVGQETQYF.

V is TRBV15 and J is TRBJ2-2; 13 positions agree with TRBD2. Germline CDR1 is LNHNV and CDR2 is YYDKDF (reference sequence). The CDR3 length is 15 residues. V gave up 9 bases and J gave up 4 bases; unmatched junction bases: 5. The CDR3: CATRTSGGSTGELFF. The CDR3 nucleotides are TGTGCCACGCGGACTAGCGGGGGAAGCACCGGGGAGCTGTTTTTT.